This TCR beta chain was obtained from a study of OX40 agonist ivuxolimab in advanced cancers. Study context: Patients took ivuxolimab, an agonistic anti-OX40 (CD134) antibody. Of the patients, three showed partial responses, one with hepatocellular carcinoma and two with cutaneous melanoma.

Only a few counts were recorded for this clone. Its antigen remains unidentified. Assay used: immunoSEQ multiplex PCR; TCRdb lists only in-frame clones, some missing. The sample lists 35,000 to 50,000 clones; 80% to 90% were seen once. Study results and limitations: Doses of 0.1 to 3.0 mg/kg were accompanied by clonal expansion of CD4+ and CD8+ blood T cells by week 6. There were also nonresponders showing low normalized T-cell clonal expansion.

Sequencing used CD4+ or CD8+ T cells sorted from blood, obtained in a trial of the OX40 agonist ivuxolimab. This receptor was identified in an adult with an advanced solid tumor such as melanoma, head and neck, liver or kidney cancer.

The CDR3 DNA is TGTGCCAGCAGCCGACTAGTGGGGGGGCAAGAGACCCAGTACTTC. It translates to CASSRLVGGQETQYF. This chain links TRBV5-4 with TRBJ2-5; 7 bases map to TRBD2. The germline V gene encodes CDR1 SGHNT and CDR2 YYREEE (reference sequence). The V gene end was trimmed by 4 bases and the J gene end by 2 bases; junction bases not matched to a gene: 8. The CDR3 is made up of 15 amino acids.